Listed below are T cell receptor beta chains from one sample, sequenced in a study of T cells after somatic rescue of genetic block. Some clones are missing from TCRdb's copy, which holds only in-frame ones; the method was immunoSEQ multiplex PCR. This sample has 80,000 to 100,000 clones, with approximately 90% found just once. The sample taken for sequencing was peripheral blood mononuclear cells (PBMCs). All receptors derive from a young woman. CDR3s include the opening cysteine and the closing phenylalanine or tryptophan. D genes are given only for firm matches. The listing skips clone size in some rows; elsewhere it reads once, few, many or a size class.

TRBJ2-3 NA TRBD2 TRBV5-4 CASSSPSGYSTDTQYF TGTGCCAGCAGCTCTCCTAGCGGTTATAGCACAGATACGCAGTATTTT
TRBJ1-5 NA NA TRBV6-6 CASSLTDSNQPQHF TGTGCCAGCAGCCTCACAGATAGCAATCAGCCCCAGCATTTT
TRBJ1-1 NA NA TRBV11-2 CASSLSRGAEAFF TGTGCCAGCAGCTTAAGCAGGGGAGCTGAAGCTTTCTTT
TRBJ2-5 NA NA TRBV9 CASSVGQGRQETQYF TGTGCCAGCAGCGTGGGGCAGGGGAGGCAAGAGACCCAGTACTTC
TRBJ1-4 NA NA TRBV4-3 CASGWTGPNEKLFF TGCGCCAGCGGCTGGACGGGACCTAATGAAAAACTGTTTTTT
TRBJ2-6 NA TRBD1 TRBV5-1 CASNRQGNSGANVLTF TGCGCCTCCAACCGACAGGGCAACTCTGGGGCCAACGTCCTGACTTTC
TRBJ2-2 NA NA TRBV18 CASSPYEGPDTGELFF TGTGCCAGCTCACCATATGAGGGACCCGACACCGGGGAGCTGTTTTTT
TRBJ1-1 NA NA TRBV2 CASSVLGPRF TGTGCCAGCAGTGTATTGGGGCCGCGATTT
TRBJ2-3 once TRBD1 TRBV2 CASNRGDTDTQYF TGTGCCAGCAACAGGGGTGACACAGATACGCAGTATTTT
TRBJ1-4 NA NA TRBV5-1 CASRRGTNEKLFF TGCGCCAGCAGGCGGGGGACTAATGAAAAACTGTTTTTT
TRBJ2-3 NA NA TRBV5-1 CASSYDSSTDTQYF TGCGCCAGCAGCTACGACAGCAGCACAGATACGCAGTATTTT
TRBJ2-7 once NA TRBV7-9 CASSPPQGIAYEQYF TGTGCCAGCAGCCCCCCCCAGGGAATAGCCTACGAGCAGTACTTC
TRBJ1-2 NA NA TRBV6-5 CASRNAGVGGYTF TGTGCCAGCAGAAACGCAGGGGTTGGTGGCTACACCTTC
TRBJ2-3 NA NA TRBV5-4 CASSLGGGSGTQYF TGTGCCAGCAGCTTGGGAGGGGGTAGCGGTACGCAGTATTTT
TRBJ2-7 NA NA TRBV9 CASSVGVDRYEQYF TGTGCCAGCAGCGTAGGGGTTGACCGCTACGAGCAGTACTTC
TRBJ1-2 NA NA TRBV5-1 CASSLSIRGWYGYTF TGCGCCAGCAGCTTGTCCATCCGGGGGTGGTATGGCTACACCTTC
TRBJ2-3 NA TRBD2 TRBV2 CASRPNSGRTTDTQYF TGTGCCAGCAGGCCTAATAGCGGGAGGACCACAGATACGCAGTATTTT
TRBJ2-7 NA TRBD2 TRBV9 CASSVGAGAPYEQYF TGTGCCAGCAGCGTAGGAGCGGGAGCCCCCTACGAGCAGTACTTC
TRBJ2-5 NA TRBD2 TRBV7-9 CASSSGLAGRETQYF TGTGCCAGCAGCTCCGGACTAGCGGGTCGAGAGACCCAGTACTTC
TRBJ2-5 NA NA TRBV7-9 CASSLDGRQETQYF TGTGCCAGCAGCTTAGACGGGCGGCAAGAGACCCAGTACTTC
TRBJ1-1 NA TRBD1 TRBV4-1 CASSLDRENTEAFF TGCGCCAGCAGCTTGGACAGGGAGAACACTGAAGCTTTCTTT
TRBJ2-2 NA NA TRBV6-4 CASSDGLASGELFF TGTGCCAGCAGTGACGGGCTAGCGTCCGGGGAGCTGTTTTTT
TRBJ2-1 NA TRBD2 TRBV30 CAWRGQRDYNEQFF TGTGCCTGGAGGGGCCAGCGGGATTACAATGAGCAGTTCTTC
TRBJ2-7 once NA TRBV7-2 CASSLYLGPYEQYF TGTGCCAGCAGCTTATACCTGGGCCCCTACGAGCAGTACTTC